This T cell receptor beta chain was found in a study of blood T cell repertoires in COVID-19. Background on the study: T cells, B-cell-depleted T cells, or PBMCs supplied cDNA or gDNA.

Looked up from germline, CDR1 is SGHNT and CDR2 is YYREEE (reference sequence). Trimming left V 1 base short and J 0 bases short, with 5 bases between. The CDR3 spans 15 residues. Under the authors' procedure: How many nucleated cells were present was estimated from reference gene primer amplification. Profiled with immunoSEQ multiplex PCR; TCRdb holds only in-frame clones, not every one. The DNA gave D and trimming, while V, J and clone size come from that table. The profile covers a few hundred thousand clones, with 65% to 85% appearing a single time and roughly 1.2% taken by the ten largest. The sequenced sample was peripheral blood. The V and J genes are TRBV5-4 and TRBJ2-6; D is unclear. This receptor was taken from a woman aged 25 to 45 with COVID-19, enrolled during active disease. Written as DNA, the CDR3 is TGTGCCAGCAGCTTGAGAGACTCTGGGGCCAACGTCCTGACTTTC. Its translation: CASSLRDSGANVLTF.